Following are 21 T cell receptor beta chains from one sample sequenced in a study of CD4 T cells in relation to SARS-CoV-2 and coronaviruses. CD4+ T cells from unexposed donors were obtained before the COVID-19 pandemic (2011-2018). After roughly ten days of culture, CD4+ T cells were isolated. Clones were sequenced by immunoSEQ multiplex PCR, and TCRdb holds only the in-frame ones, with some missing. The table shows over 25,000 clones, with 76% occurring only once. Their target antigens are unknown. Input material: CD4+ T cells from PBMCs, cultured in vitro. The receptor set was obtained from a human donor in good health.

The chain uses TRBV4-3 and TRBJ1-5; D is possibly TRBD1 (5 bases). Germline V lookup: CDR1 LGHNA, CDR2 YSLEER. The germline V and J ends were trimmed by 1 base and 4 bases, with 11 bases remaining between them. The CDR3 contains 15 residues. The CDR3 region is CASSQVATANQPQHF. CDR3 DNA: TGCGCCAGCAGCCAAGTTGCGACAGCTAATCAGCCCCAGCATTTT.

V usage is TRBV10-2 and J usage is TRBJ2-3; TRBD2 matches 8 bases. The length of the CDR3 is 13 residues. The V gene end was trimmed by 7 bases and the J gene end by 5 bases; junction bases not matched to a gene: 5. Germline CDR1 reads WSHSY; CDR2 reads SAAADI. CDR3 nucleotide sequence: TGCGCCAGCACAACGGGGGGGTTAGATACGCAGTATTTT. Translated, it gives CASTTGGLDTQYF.

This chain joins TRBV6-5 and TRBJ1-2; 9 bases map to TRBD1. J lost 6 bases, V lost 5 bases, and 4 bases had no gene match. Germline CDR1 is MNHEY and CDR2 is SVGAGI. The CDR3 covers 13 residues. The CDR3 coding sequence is TGTGCCAGCAGTCCCGGGACAGGGCATGGCTACACCTTC. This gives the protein CASSPGTGHGYTF.

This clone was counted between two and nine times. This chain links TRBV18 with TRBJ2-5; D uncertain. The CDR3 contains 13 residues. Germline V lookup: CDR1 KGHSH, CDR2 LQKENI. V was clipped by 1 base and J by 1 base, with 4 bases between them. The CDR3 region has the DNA TGTGCCAGCTCACCACAGGGCCAAGAGACCCAGTACTTC. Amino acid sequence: CASSPQGQETQYF.

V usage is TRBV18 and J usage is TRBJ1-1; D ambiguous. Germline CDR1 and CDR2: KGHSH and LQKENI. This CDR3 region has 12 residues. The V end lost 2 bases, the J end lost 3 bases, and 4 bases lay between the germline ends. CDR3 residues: CASSPRDTEAFF. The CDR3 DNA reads TGTGCCAGCTCACCAAGGGACACTGAAGCTTTCTTT. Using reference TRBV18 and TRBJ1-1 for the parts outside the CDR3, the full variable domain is NAGVMQNPRHLVRRRGQEARLRCSPMKGHSHVYWYRQLPEEGLKFMVYLQKENIIDESGMPKERFSAEFPKEGPSILRIQQVVRGDSAAYFCASSPRDTEAFFGQGTRLTVV.

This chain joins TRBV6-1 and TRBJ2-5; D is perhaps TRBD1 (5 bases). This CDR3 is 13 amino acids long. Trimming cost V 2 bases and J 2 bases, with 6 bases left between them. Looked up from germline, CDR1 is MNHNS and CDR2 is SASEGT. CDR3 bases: TGTGCCAGCAGTGAATACAGGCAAGAGACCCAGTACTTC. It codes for CASSEYRQETQYF.

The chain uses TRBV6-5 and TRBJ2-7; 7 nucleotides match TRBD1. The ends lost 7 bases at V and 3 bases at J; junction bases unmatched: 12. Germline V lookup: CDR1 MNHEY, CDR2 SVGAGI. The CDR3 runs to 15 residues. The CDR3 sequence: CASIKPGGPFYEQYF. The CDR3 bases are TGTGCCAGCATCAAACCAGGGGGACCGTTCTACGAGCAGTACTTC.

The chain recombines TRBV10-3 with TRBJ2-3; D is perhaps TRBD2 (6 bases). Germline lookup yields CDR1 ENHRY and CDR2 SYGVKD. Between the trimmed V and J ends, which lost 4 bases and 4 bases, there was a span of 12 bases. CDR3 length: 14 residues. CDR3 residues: CAISAPREADTQYF. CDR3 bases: TGTGCCATCAGTGCCCCCAGGGAGGCAGATACGCAGTATTTT.

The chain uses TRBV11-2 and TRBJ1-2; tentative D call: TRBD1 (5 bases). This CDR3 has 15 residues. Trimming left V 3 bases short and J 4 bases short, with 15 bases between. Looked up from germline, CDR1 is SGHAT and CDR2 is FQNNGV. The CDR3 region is CASSFISAGGYGYTF. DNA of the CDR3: TGTGCCAGCAGCTTCATCTCGGCGGGGGGCTATGGCTACACCTTC.

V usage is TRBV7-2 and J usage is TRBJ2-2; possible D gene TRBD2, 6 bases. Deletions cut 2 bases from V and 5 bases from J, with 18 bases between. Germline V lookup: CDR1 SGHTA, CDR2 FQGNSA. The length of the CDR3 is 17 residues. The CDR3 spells CASSLRPPGRGTGELFF. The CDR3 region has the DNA TGTGCCAGCAGCTTACGACCTCCGGGACGGGGGACCGGGGAGCTGTTTTTT. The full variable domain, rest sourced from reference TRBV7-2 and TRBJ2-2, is GAGVSQSPSNKVTEKGKDVELRCDPISGHTALYWYRQSLGQGLEFLIYFQGNSAPDKSGLPSDRFSAERTGGSVSTLTIQRTQQEDSAVYLCASSLRPPGRGTGELFFGEGSRLTVL.

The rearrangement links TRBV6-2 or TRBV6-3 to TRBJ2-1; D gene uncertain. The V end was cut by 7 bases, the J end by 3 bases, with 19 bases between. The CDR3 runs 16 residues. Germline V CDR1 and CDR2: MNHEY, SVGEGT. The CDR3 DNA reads TGTGCCAGCAACCCCAACCCGGTACATTTCTACAATGAGCAGTTCTTC. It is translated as CASNPNPVHFYNEQFF.

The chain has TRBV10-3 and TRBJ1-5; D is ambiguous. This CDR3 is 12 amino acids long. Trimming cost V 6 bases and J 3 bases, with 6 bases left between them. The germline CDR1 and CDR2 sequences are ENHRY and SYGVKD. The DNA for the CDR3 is TGTGCCATCAGCGCGACCAATCAGCCCCAGCATTTT. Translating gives CAISATNQPQHF.

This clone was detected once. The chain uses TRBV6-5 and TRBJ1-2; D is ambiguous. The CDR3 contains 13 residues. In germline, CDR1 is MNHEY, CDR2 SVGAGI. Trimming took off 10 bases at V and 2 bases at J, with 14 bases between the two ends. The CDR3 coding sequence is TGTGCCATCCACCATGACGGGAACTATGGCTACACCTTC. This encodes CAIHHDGNYGYTF.

The CDR3 spells CASSQMGGQNQPQHF. CDR3 sequence (DNA): TGTGCCAGCAGCCAAATGGGTGGGCAGAATCAGCCCCAGCATTTT. The J gene is TRBJ1-5, the V gene TRBV4-2, with D unresolved. Germline CDR1 reads LGHNA; CDR2 reads YNFKEQ. The CDR3 has 15 residues. V was cut by 2 bases and J by 4 bases, with 12 bases left in between.

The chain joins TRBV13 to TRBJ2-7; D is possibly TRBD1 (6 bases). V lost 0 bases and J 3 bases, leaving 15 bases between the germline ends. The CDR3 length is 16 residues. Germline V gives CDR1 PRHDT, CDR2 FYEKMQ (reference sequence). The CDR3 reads CASSLGRDTLYYEQYF. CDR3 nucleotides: TGTGCCAGCAGCTTAGGCCGGGACACCCTTTACTACGAGCAGTACTTC.

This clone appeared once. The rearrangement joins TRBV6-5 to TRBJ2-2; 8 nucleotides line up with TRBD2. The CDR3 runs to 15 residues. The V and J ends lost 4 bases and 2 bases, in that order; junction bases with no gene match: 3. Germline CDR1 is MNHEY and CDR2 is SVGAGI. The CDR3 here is CASSSGGSNTGELFF. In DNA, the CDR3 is TGTGCCAGCAGTTCGGGAGGGTCTAACACCGGGGAGCTGTTTTTT.

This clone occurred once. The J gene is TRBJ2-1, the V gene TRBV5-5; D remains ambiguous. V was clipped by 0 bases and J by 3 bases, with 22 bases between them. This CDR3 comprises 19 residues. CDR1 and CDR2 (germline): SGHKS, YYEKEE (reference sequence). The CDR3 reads CASSLDEWEDPLGYNEQFF. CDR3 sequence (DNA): TGTGCCAGCAGCTTGGATGAGTGGGAAGACCCCTTGGGCTACAATGAGCAGTTCTTC.

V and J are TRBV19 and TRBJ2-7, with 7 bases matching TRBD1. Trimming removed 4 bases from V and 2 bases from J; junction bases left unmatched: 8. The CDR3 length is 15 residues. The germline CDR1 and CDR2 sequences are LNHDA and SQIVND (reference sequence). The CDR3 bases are TGTGCCAGTAGTACCGGGACAGTCAGAACCTACGAGCAGTACTTC. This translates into CASSTGTVRTYEQYF.

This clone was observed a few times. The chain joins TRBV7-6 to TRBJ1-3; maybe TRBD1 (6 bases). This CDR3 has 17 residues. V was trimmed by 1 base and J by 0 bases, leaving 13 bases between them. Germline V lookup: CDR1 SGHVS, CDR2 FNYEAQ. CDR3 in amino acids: CASSLETGPSSGNTIYF. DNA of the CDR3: TGTGCCAGCAGCTTAGAGACAGGCCCGAGCTCTGGAAACACCATATATTTT. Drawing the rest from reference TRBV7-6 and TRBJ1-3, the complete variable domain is GAGVSQSPRYKVTKRGQDVALRCDPISGHVSLYWYRQALGQGPEFLTYFNYEAQQDKSGLPNDRFSAERPEGSISTLTIQRTEQRDSAMYRCASSLETGPSSGNTIYFGEGSWLTVV.

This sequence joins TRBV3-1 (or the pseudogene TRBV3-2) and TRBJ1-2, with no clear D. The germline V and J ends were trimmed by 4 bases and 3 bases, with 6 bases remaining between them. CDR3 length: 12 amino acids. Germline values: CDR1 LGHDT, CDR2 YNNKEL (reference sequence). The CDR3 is CASSPGYYGYTF. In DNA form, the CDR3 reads TGTGCCAGCAGCCCGGGGTACTATGGCTACACCTTC.

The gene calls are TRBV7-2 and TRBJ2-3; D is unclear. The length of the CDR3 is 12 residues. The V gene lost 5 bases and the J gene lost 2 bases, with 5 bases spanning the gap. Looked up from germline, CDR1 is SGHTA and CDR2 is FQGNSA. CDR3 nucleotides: TGTGCCAGCAGCCCCGACACAGATACGCAGTATTTT. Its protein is CASSPDTDTQYF.